The TCR beta chain described here comes from a study of T-cell reconstitution after alpha-beta-depleted transplantation in children. This clonotype was picked up many times. Germline trimming cut 1 base from V and 0 bases from J; bases unmatched to any gene: 0. The CDR3 totals 16 residues. CDR1 is SEHNR and CDR2 is FQNEAQ in the germline V gene (reference sequence). Unique molecular identifiers were incorporated when the TCRbeta library was constructed. TCRdb called the PCR reads again in MiXCR, with one record for every CDR3 protein. The sample gives some 590,000 distinct CDR3 sequences, about 10% of which show up once; about 4% is in the top ten.

This sequence originates from a human donor who donated a stem cell graft to a child with acute myeloid leukemia. The material sequenced was PBMCs from the stem cell graft donor, taken from the stem cell graft. The chain couples TRBV7-9 to TRBJ2-3; 11 bases agree with TRBD2. CDR3 in amino acids: CASSLGTSGSTDTQYF. CDR3 coding DNA: TGTGCCAGCAGCTTAGGGACTAGCGGGAGCACAGATACGCAGTATTTT.